A single sample is the source of the 27 T cell receptor beta chains below, sequenced in a study of T cell changes during pregnancy in multiple sclerosis. Measured with immunoSEQ multiplex PCR; TCRdb has only the in-frame clones, and not every one. The sample lists tens of thousands of clones, more than 80% seen once, with roughly 0.21% in the top ten. The source material was CD4+ T cells from peripheral blood mononuclear cells, sampled before pregnancy. Receptors were obtained from a female donor with multiple sclerosis, enrolled in a pregnancy study.

This chain uses TRBV5-1 with TRBJ1-2; 7 bases fit TRBD1. V trimming: 4 bases; J trimming: 7 bases; junction bases outside the gene matches: 10. The germline V gene has CDR1 SGHRS and CDR2 YFSETQ. CDR3 length: 14 amino acids. The CDR3 coding sequence is TGCGCCAGCAGCGAGACCGGACAGGCAGCTGGCTACACCTTC. It specifies CASSETGQAAGYTF.

The V call is TRBV4-2, the J call TRBJ1-2; D ambiguous. This CDR3 has 15 amino acids. The germline gives CDR1 LGHNA, CDR2 YNFKEQ. Trimming left V 0 bases short and J 4 bases short, with 12 bases between. For the CDR3, the DNA is TGTGCCAGCAGCCAAGATCAAGGAGTGGCCTATGGCTACACCTTC. Translation: CASSQDQGVAYGYTF.

V and J are TRBV30 and TRBJ2-3, with 9 nucleotides matching TRBD2. Germline-derived CDR1 and CDR2 are GTSNPN and SVGIG (reference sequence). This CDR3 comprises 14 residues. The J segment lost 2 bases and the V segment lost 3 bases, leaving 3 bases of the junction unmatched. CDR3 coding DNA: TGTGCCTGGAGAATAGCGGGAGCCACAGATACGCAGTATTTT. Its protein is CAWRIAGATDTQYF.

The V and J genes are TRBV28 and TRBJ2-1; D might be TRBD2 (6 bases). Trimming stripped 7 bases from V and 2 bases from J, with 18 bases between. This CDR3 is 16 amino acids long. The germline V gene has CDR1 MDHEN and CDR2 SYDVKM. The CDR3 DNA sequence: TGTGCCAGCACCCTAAGAGACGGGAGAACCTACAATGAGCAGTTCTTC. Its protein is CASTLRDGRTYNEQFF.

This clone was found once. The J gene is TRBJ2-5, the V gene TRBV19, with 11 bases fitting TRBD2. The CDR3 runs to 15 residues. Germline V gives CDR1 LNHDA, CDR2 SQIVND (reference sequence). The J segment lost 4 bases and the V segment lost 5 bases, leaving 6 bases of the junction unmatched. DNA for the CDR3: TGTGCCAGTAGTCGTAGCGGGGGGGCCCGAGAGACCCAGTACTTC. Translating it yields CASSRSGGARETQYF.

The chain has TRBV19 and TRBJ1-1; 7 bases are a match to TRBD1. V trimming: 4 bases; J trimming: 2 bases; junction bases outside the gene matches: 10. The germline V gene has CDR1 LNHDA and CDR2 SQIVND (reference sequence). The CDR3 loop spans 16 amino acids. CDR3 bases: TGTGCCAGTAGTAAAAGACGACAGGGAGGTAACACTGAAGCTTTCTTT. Amino acids: CASSKRRQGGNTEAFF.

There are a few counts of this clone. This chain links TRBV7-7 with TRBJ2-1, with 13 bases fitting TRBD2. CDR1 is SSHAT, CDR2 FNYEAQ, per germline (reference sequence). The J segment lost 0 bases and the V segment lost 6 bases, leaving 8 bases of the junction unmatched. The CDR3 runs 18 residues. The CDR3 sequence is CASSKLAGGISSYNEQFF. The CDR3 bases are TGTGCCAGCAGTAAACTAGCGGGAGGGATCAGCTCCTACAATGAGCAGTTCTTC.

The genes are TRBV5-6 and TRBJ1-2; D gene unclear. CDR1 is SGHDT, CDR2 YYEEEE, per germline. V lost 0 bases, J lost 7 bases, and 25 bases lay in between. This CDR3 comprises 18 residues. CDR3 nucleotide sequence: TGTGCCAGCAGCTTGGAGTCCCTCCGACGTCGGGGTGATGGTGGCTACACCTTC. It specifies CASSLESLRRRGDGGYTF.

This clone has only one observation. The chain couples TRBV2 to TRBJ1-2; D may be TRBD1 (5 bases). Trimming cost V 8 bases and J 4 bases, with 20 bases left between them. The CDR3 extends over 15 amino acids. Germline values: CDR1 SNHLY, CDR2 FYNNEI. The CDR3 region has the DNA TGTGCCAGCGGGGCCAGGGCCTTTAATCTCTATGGCTACACCTTC. This codes for CASGARAFNLYGYTF.

This chain links TRBV28 with TRBJ2-2, with 7 bases aligning to TRBD1. After removal of 5 bases from V and 1 base from J, the junction contained 4 bases not matched to a gene. CDR3 length: 15 residues. CDR1 is MDHEN, CDR2 SYDVKM, per germline. The CDR3 nucleotides are TGTGCCAGCAGTCCCCGGACAGGGAACACCGGGGAGCTGTTTTTT. Protein: CASSPRTGNTGELFF.

The V call is TRBV29-1, the J call TRBJ1-4; D gene ambiguous. V lost 4 bases, J lost 6 bases, and 12 bases lay in between. CDR3 size: 13 residues. Germline CDR1 reads SQVTM; CDR2 reads ANQGSEA. The CDR3 nucleotides are TGCAGCGTTGTACGAGACACAGATGAAAAACTGTTTTTT. Protein product: CSVVRDTDEKLFF.

The chain combines TRBV5-5 with TRBJ1-1; D remains unclear. The CDR3 sequence is 13 residues long. The germline V gene encodes CDR1 SGHKS and CDR2 YYEKEE (reference sequence). Trimming took 0 bases from V and 6 from J, leaving 9 bases between them. In DNA, the CDR3 is TGTGCCAGCAGCTTGGTTGGGAGGGCTGAAGCTTTCTTT. Protein sequence: CASSLVGRAEAFF.

The chain recombines TRBV21-1 with TRBJ2-7; the DNA was not used to check the table's D call, TRBD1. TRBV21-1 is reported as a pseudogene. This CDR3 has 14 amino acids. The CDR3 loop reads CASSLLRVLREQYF. For the CDR3, the DNA is TGTGCCAGCAGCCTTCTCAGGGTACTACGCGAGCAGTACTTC.

The J gene is TRBJ2-2, the V gene TRBV2, with 8 bases lining up with TRBD1. V shed 6 bases, J shed 1 base, and the junction held 1 base outside the gene matches. Germline V lookup: CDR1 SNHLY, CDR2 FYNNEI. CDR3 size: 14 residues. The CDR3, as DNA: TGTGCCAGCAGAGGACAGGGGAACACCGGGGAGCTGTTTTTT. Translated: CASRGQGNTGELFF.

This clone came up a few times. The CDR3 reads CASSVGPGGADTEAFF. CDR3 sequence (DNA): TGTGCCAGCAGCGTAGGTCCAGGGGGTGCTGACACTGAAGCTTTCTTT. The chain couples TRBV9 to TRBJ1-1; TRBD1 matches at 7 bases. V shed 0 bases, J shed 3 bases, and the junction held 8 bases outside the gene matches. Germline V CDR1 and CDR2: SGDLS, YYNGEE. CDR3 length equals 16 residues.

The chain has TRBV7-3 and TRBJ1-1; 8 nucleotides agree with TRBD1. V dropped 5 bases and J dropped 7; count of bases not matched to a gene: 6. The CDR3 has 13 residues. Germline assignment: CDR1 SGHTA and CDR2 FQGTGA. The CDR3 bases are TGTGCCAGCAGCCCCGACAGGGGCTTTGAAGCTTTCTTT. Its translation: CASSPDRGFEAFF.

The chain uses TRBV27 and TRBJ2-1; 8 bases fit TRBD2. The junction had 11 bases not matched to a gene; V was cut back by 4 bases and J by 6 bases. This CDR3 has 16 residues. Germline assignment: CDR1 MNHEY and CDR2 SMNVEV (reference sequence). The CDR3 DNA sequence: TGTGCCAGCAGTTCCTTCTTGCCAGCGGGAGCCAATGAGCAGTTCTTC. Translated, it gives CASSSFLPAGANEQFF.

The chain uses TRBV7-9 and TRBJ1-2, with unresolved D. This CDR3 contains 14 residues. Germline V gene lookup returns CDR1 SEHNR and CDR2 FQNEAQ (reference sequence). V dropped 1 base and J dropped 1 base, with 7 bases sitting between them. CDR3 residues: CASSLVAVNYGYTF. The CDR3 DNA reads as TGTGCCAGCAGCTTAGTGGCAGTTAACTATGGCTACACCTTC.

V usage is TRBV5-4 and J usage is TRBJ2-5; 9 nucleotides agree with TRBD2. The CDR3 length is 16 residues. Trimming at V came to 3 bases and at J to 5 bases, leaving 11 bases not matched to a gene. Germline V lookup: CDR1 SGHNT, CDR2 YYREEE (reference sequence). CDR3 coding DNA: TGTGCCAGCAGCTACCGAGTAGCGGGGGCCGGTGAGACCCAGTACTTC. It is translated as CASSYRVAGAGETQYF. Supplemented by reference TRBV5-4 and TRBJ2-5, the full variable domain reads ETGVTQSPTHLIKTRGQQVTLRCSSQSGHNTVSWYQQALGQGPQFIFQYYREEENGRGNFPPRFSGLQFPNYSSELNVNALELDDSALYLCASSYRVAGAGETQYFGPGTRLLVL.

The rearrangement links TRBV19 to TRBJ2-1; the match to TRBD2 covers 8 bases. J lost 10 bases, V lost 5 bases, and 7 bases had no gene match. The CDR3 consists of 13 residues. Germline CDR1 LNHDA, CDR2 SQIVND (reference sequence). The CDR3 DNA is TGTGCCAGTAGTGGCCCGGGGACTAGGGAGCAGTTCTTC. This translates into CASSGPGTREQFF.

V and J are TRBV7-2 and TRBJ2-1, with a tentative D call TRBD2 (6 bases). Germline CDR1 is SGHTA and CDR2 is FQGNSA. CDR3 length: 12 amino acids. Trimming removed 6 bases from V and 15 bases from J, with 18 bases in between. The CDR3 DNA follows: TGTGCCAGCAGTCCAGGGCTAGGAGGGCTGTTCTTC. It specifies CASSPGLGGLFF.

The rearrangement uses TRBV27 and TRBJ1-4, with D possibly TRBD1 on 6 matching bases. Germline V gene data show CDR1 as MNHEY and CDR2 as SMNVEV (reference sequence). The germline V and J ends were trimmed by 4 bases and 4 bases, with 10 bases remaining between them. CDR3 length: 14 residues. CDR3 loop: CASSSHRDNEKLFF. In DNA form, the CDR3 reads TGTGCCAGCAGTTCCCACAGGGATAATGAAAAACTGTTTTTT.

The V call is TRBV25-1, the J call TRBJ2-5; a weak D match, TRBD1 (5 bases). Looked up from germline, CDR1 is MGHDK and CDR2 is SYGVNS. The length of the CDR3 is 13 residues. The V end was cut by 7 bases, the J end by 4 bases, with 13 bases between. The CDR3 sequence: CASKTHQGETQYF. Written as DNA, the CDR3 is TGTGCCAGCAAGACACACCAGGGAGAGACCCAGTACTTC.

The chain couples TRBV30 to TRBJ2-5; 8 nucleotides line up with TRBD2. The CDR3 consists of 15 residues. V dropped 4 bases and J dropped 3; count of bases not matched to a gene: 10. CDR1 is GTSNPN, CDR2 SVGIG, per germline (reference sequence). The CDR3 DNA reads TGTGCCTGGAACCCGGGACTAGGGGGGGAAGAGACCCAGTACTTC. Encoded protein: CAWNPGLGGEETQYF.

The chain couples TRBV2 to TRBJ2-7; 9 nucleotides line up with TRBD2. This CDR3 is built from 14 residues. The V segment lost 5 bases and the J segment 2 bases; nucleotides outside the gene matches: 4. Germline V CDR1 and CDR2: SNHLY, FYNNEI. The CDR3 is CASSLLAGAYEQYF. In DNA form, the CDR3 reads TGTGCCAGCAGTCTGTTAGCGGGAGCCTACGAGCAGTACTTC.

This chain uses TRBV5-4 with TRBJ1-2; D might be TRBD1 (6 bases). The V gene's germline CDR1 is SGHNT and CDR2 YYREEE (reference sequence). The V end lost 7 bases, the J end lost 2 bases, and 12 bases lay between the germline ends. This CDR3 region has 13 residues. CDR3 DNA sequence: TGTGCCAGCTCAGGGGCCCGCAACTATGGCTACACCTTC. It encodes CASSGARNYGYTF. The whole variable domain, filled in from reference TRBV5-4 and TRBJ1-2, reads ETGVTQSPTHLIKTRGQQVTLRCSSQSGHNTVSWYQQALGQGPQFIFQYYREEENGRGNFPPRFSGLQFPNYSSELNVNALELDDSALYLCASSGARNYGYTFGSGTRLTVV.

The chain combines TRBV28 with TRBJ2-7, with D perhaps TRBD1 (5 bases). The germline gives CDR1 MDHEN, CDR2 SYDVKM. This CDR3 is built from 13 residues. The V and J ends lost 7 bases and 2 bases respectively, with 12 bases between them. The CDR3 reads CASTTKGPYEQYF. The CDR3 DNA reads as TGTGCCAGCACCACCAAGGGGCCCTACGAGCAGTACTTC.